This T cell receptor (beta chain) was profiled in a study of CXCR3-negative and CXCR3-positive naive CD8 T cells. Study-wide results and limits: CXCR3-positive naive cells had more hydrophobic TRB CDR3s than CXCR3-negative naive cells. TCR strength was inferred from TRB CDR3 properties, while surface CD5 was comparable between naive subsets. Comparably high diversity marked both naive subsets, whereas memory CD8+ cells had much lower diversity.

Naive CD8+ T cells showed CD45RO-CCR7+CD27+CD95-. Libraries were UMI-labeled 5' RACE TRB cDNA. From its re-call of the 5' RACE reads, TCRdb lists each CDR3 protein once, without DNA. The table lists tens of thousands of distinct CDR3 sequences, with 0.8% to 0.85% in the top ten. The CDR3 consists of 13 residues. About this clonotype: Its antigen is undetermined.

Sequenced material: naive CXCR3+ CD8+ T cells from blood. Subset given: CD45RO-CCR7+CD27+CD95- naive CD8+ T cells expressing CXCR3 (TNR3+). The TCR was taken from a human donor in good health. Some clones in this sample may be carry-over from other donors' samples. The chain couples TRBV12-3 or TRBV12-4 to TRBJ2-3. This CDR3 reads CASSLMDTDTQYF.